The 4 T cell receptor beta chains below all came from one sample that was sequenced in a study of human T cells and chemical hapten exposure. TCRdb processed the RACE reads anew with MiXCR; each CDR3 protein has one entry. Of 65,000 to 95,000 distinct CDR3 sequences detected, roughly 7.9% appear once; the ten largest clones hold 1.7%. Time point here: healthy volunteer bleed at 6 weeks. Unfractionated whole blood was the source from which total RNA was extracted. The sample taken for sequencing was whole blood. The source of these receptors is a female donor in good health. Some clones in this sample may be carry-over from other donors' samples.

This clonotype was detected ten times or more. The chain recombines TRBV6-6 with TRBJ2-7, with a tentative D call TRBD1 (5 bases). The CDR3 totals 15 residues. Trimming removed 6 bases at V and 2 bases at J, with 17 bases between. Germline CDR1 is MNHNY and CDR2 is SVGAGI (reference sequence). The CDR3 reads CASRNPQVPPYEQYF. The CDR3 nucleotides read TGTGCCAGCAGAAACCCACAGGTGCCCCCCTACGAGCAGTACTTC.

The chain combines TRBV19 with TRBJ1-2; 10 bases agree with TRBD1. CDR1 is LNHDA, CDR2 SQIVND, per germline (reference sequence). This CDR3 contains 18 residues. The J segment lost 3 bases and the V segment lost 5 bases, leaving 15 bases of the junction unmatched. This CDR3 reads CASSEFFDRGQMDYGYTF. The DNA of the CDR3 is TGTGCCAGTAGTGAGTTTTTCGACAGGGGGCAGATGGACTATGGCTACACCTTC.

This chain joins TRBV2 and TRBJ2-3, with D possibly TRBD2 on 6 matching bases. Germline lookup yields CDR1 SNHLY and CDR2 FYNNEI. V gave up 3 bases and J gave up 4 bases, with 11 bases separating them. The CDR3 is made up of 14 amino acids. The CDR3 nucleotides are TGTGCCAGCAGTGATCAGGGAGGCGCAGATACGCAGTATTTT. This translates into CASSDQGGADTQYF.

J is TRBJ2-7 and V is TRBV6-1, with 9 bases fitting TRBD1. J lost 4 bases, V lost 5 bases, and 9 bases had no gene match. Germline V CDR1 and CDR2: MNHNS, SASEGT. The CDR3 sequence is 15 residues long. The CDR3 protein is CASSPRGTGNYEQYF. The CDR3, as DNA: TGTGCCAGCAGTCCGAGAGGGACAGGGAATTACGAGCAGTACTTC.